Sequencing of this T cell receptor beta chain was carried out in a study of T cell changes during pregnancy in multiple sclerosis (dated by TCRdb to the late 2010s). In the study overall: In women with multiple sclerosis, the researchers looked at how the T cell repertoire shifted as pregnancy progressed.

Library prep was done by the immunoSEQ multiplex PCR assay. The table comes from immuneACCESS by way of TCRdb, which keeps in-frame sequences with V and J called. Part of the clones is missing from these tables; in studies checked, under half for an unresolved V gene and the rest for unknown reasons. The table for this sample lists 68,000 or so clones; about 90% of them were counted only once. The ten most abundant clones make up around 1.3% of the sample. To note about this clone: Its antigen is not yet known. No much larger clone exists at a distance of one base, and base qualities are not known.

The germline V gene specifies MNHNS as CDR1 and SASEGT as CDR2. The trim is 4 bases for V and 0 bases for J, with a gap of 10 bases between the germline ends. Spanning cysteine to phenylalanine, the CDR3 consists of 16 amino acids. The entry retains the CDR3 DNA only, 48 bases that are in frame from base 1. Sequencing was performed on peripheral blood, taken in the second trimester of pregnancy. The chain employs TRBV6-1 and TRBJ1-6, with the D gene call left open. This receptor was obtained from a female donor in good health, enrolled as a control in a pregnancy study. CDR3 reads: CASSVSDSSYNSPLHF. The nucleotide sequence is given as TGTGCCAGCAGTGTTTCCGATAGCTCCTATAATTCACCCCTCCACTTT.